This T cell receptor beta chain appears in the sequencing data of a study of blood T cell repertoires in COVID-19. Study as a whole: Collection of acute and convalescent COVID-19 samples took place in the United States, Italy and Spain. PBMCs, B-cell-depleted T cells, or T cells provided the cDNA or gDNA that made up the material.

This CDR3 contains 13 residues. CDR1 KGHDR and CDR2 SFDVKD come from the germline V gene. Trimming cost V 0 bases and J 12 bases; bases outside gene matches: 3. Methods used by the authors: The assay estimated nucleated cells by amplifying reference gene primers. The assay was immunoSEQ multiplex PCR, and TCRdb's table has in-frame clones only and misses some. V and J calls and clone size are copied from that table; D and trimming were computed from the DNA. This sample yields roughly 20,000 clones, of which about 90% are seen a single time; 7.4% belongs to the top ten. The clonotype was recovered from a man in his 70s with active COVID-19. V is TRBV24-1 and J is TRBJ1-1; 10 bases fit TRBD1. The specimen was peripheral blood. This CDR3 is CATSDLWDRGTFF. For the CDR3, the DNA is TGTGCCACCAGTGATTTGTGGGACAGGGGAACTTTCTTT.